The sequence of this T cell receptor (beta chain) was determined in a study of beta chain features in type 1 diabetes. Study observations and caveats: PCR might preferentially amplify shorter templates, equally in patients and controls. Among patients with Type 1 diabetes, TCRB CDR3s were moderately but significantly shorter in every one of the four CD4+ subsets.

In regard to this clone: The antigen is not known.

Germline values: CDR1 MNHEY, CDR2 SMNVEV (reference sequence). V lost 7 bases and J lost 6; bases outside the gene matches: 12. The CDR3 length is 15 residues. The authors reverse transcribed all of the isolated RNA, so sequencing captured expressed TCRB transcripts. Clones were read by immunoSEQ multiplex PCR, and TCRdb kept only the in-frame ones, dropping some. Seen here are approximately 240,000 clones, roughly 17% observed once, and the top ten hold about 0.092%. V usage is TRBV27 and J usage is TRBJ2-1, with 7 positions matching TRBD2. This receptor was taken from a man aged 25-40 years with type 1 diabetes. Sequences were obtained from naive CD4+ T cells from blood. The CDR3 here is CASKEGGRISNEQFF. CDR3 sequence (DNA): TGTGCCAGCAAAGAGGGCGGGAGAATAAGCAATGAGCAGTTCTTC.